The 18 T cell receptor beta chains below were found in one sample sequenced in a study of shared T cell receptors in the human thymus. Data came from immunoSEQ multiplex PCR; TCRdb stores just in-frame clones and leaves some out. The sample shows 700,000 to 750,000 clones, approximately 83% of them seen only once. Another study also made use of these data, one on human thymus T cells.

Sequenced sample: thymocytes. These receptors originate from a girl under three years old with a congenital heart defect.

The chain recombines TRBV2 with TRBJ1-2, with a possible D match to TRBD1 (6 bases). Germline V gene lookup returns CDR1 SNHLY and CDR2 FYNNEI. The V gene lost 5 bases and the J gene lost 3 bases, with 13 bases spanning the gap. This CDR3 region has 14 residues. Written as DNA, the CDR3 is TGTGCCAGCAGTCGCCAGGGGATTTACTATGGCTACACCTTC. Translation gives CASSRQGIYYGYTF. Full variable domain (outside the CDR3, taken from reference TRBV2 and TRBJ1-2): EPEVTQTPSHQVTQMGQEVILRCVPISNHLYFYWYRQILGQKVEFLVSFYNNEISEKSEIFDDQFSVERPDGSNFTLKIRSTKLEDSAMYFCASSRQGIYYGYTFGSGTRLTVV.

The rearrangement uses TRBV28 and TRBJ2-7; tentative D call: TRBD2 (6 bases). CDR3 length equals 17 residues. Germline CDR1 MDHEN, CDR2 SYDVKM. Trimming took 2 bases from V and 7 from J, leaving 24 bases between them. CDR3 nucleotide sequence: TGTGCCAGCAGTTTAAACGGGGGTGAGATGCCTACGAAAGAGCAGTACTTC. Amino acids: CASSLNGGEMPTKEQYF.

This chain joins TRBV2 and TRBJ1-2; TRBD1 matches at 7 bases. The germline V gene encodes CDR1 SNHLY and CDR2 FYNNEI. The CDR3 consists of 13 residues. V lost 4 bases to trimming and J lost 6 bases; unmatched junction nucleotides: 5. CDR3 sequence reads: CASSGRGWNGYTF. In DNA, the CDR3 is TGTGCCAGCAGTGGCAGGGGGTGGAATGGCTACACCTTC.

The chain uses TRBV7-9 and TRBJ1-5; TRBD1 matches 8 bases. The V gene's germline CDR1 is SEHNR and CDR2 FQNEAQ (reference sequence). The junction had 8 bases not matched to a gene; V was cut back by 4 bases and J by 3 bases. The CDR3 covers 16 residues. CDR3 sequence (DNA): TGTGCCAGCAGCTCGACAGGGGCCCTGACCAATCAGCCCCAGCATTTT. It is translated as CASSSTGALTNQPQHF. The full variable domain, with the rest looked up from reference TRBV7-9 and TRBJ1-5, is DTGVSQNPRHKITKRGQNVTFRCDPISEHNRLYWYRQTLGQGPEFLTYFQNEAQLEKSRLLSDRFSAERPKGSFSTLEIQRTEQGDSAMYLCASSSTGALTNQPQHFGDGTRLSIL.

The rearrangement links TRBV4-1 to TRBJ2-7; D remains ambiguous. This CDR3 spans 17 amino acids. Trimming took 0 bases from V and 2 from J, leaving 17 bases between them. From germline, CDR1 is MGHRA and CDR2 YSYEKL. The CDR3 sequence: CASSQDLVFAAAYEQYF. The CDR3, as DNA: TGCGCCAGCAGCCAAGATTTGGTGTTTGCGGCTGCCTACGAGCAGTACTTC.

V gene TRBV5-5 combines with J gene TRBJ2-1; 16 positions agree with TRBD2. V shed 4 bases and J 5 bases; nucleotides not matched to a gene: 12. Germline CDR1 and CDR2: SGHKS and YYEKEE (reference sequence). CDR3 size: 19 residues. CDR3: CASSGTRGTSGGGHNEQFF. CDR3 nucleotide sequence: TGTGCCAGCAGCGGAACAAGAGGGACTAGCGGGGGGGGACACAATGAGCAGTTCTTC.

V and J are TRBV11-2 and TRBJ1-2; no firm D call. V was pared by 5 bases and J by 1 base, with 23 bases between. The germline V gene encodes CDR1 SGHAT and CDR2 FQNNGV. The CDR3 extends over 18 amino acids. The CDR3 sequence: CASSPTRAPAPFNYGYTF. The CDR3, as DNA: TGTGCCAGCAGCCCTACCCGAGCGCCAGCCCCATTTAACTATGGCTACACCTTC.

V gene TRBV20-1 combines with J gene TRBJ2-1; D ambiguous. This CDR3 comprises 10 residues. The ends were cut back, 4 bases at V and 7 bases at J, with 5 bases in the middle. Germline assignment: CDR1 DFQATT and CDR2 SNEGSKA (reference sequence). The DNA for the CDR3 is TGCAGTGCTAAAGCTAATGAGCAGTTCTTC. This gives the protein CSAKANEQFF.

The chain combines TRBV7-8 with TRBJ2-2, with 15 bases identical to TRBD2. V shed 3 bases, J shed 4 bases, and the junction held 9 bases outside the gene matches. This CDR3 has 19 amino acids. The germline gives CDR1 SGHVS, CDR2 FQNEAQ. DNA for the CDR3: TGTGCCAGCAGCTTTAGGACTAGCGGGGGGGCGACGAGCACCGGGGAGCTGTTTTTT. It encodes CASSFRTSGGATSTGELFF.

This clone has only a few counts. The V gene is TRBV28, the J gene TRBJ2-7; D uncertain. The CDR3 has 11 amino acids. Trimming cost V 2 bases and J 6 bases, with 5 bases left between them. Germline V gene sequence: CDR1 MDHEN, CDR2 SYDVKM. CDR3 bases: TGTGCCAGCAGTTTACCGGGCGAGCAGTACTTC. This translates into CASSLPGEQYF.

V usage is TRBV9 and J usage is TRBJ2-5, with 12 bases aligning to TRBD2. The CDR3 covers 17 residues. Germline CDR1 reads SGDLS; CDR2 reads YYNGEE. With V trimmed by 0 bases and J by 2 bases, 5 bases remained unmatched. CDR3 amino acids: CASSVATTSGGQETQYF. The CDR3 nucleotides are TGTGCCAGCAGCGTAGCTACGACTAGCGGGGGACAAGAGACCCAGTACTTC.

This clone was seen just once. V gene TRBV19 combines with J gene TRBJ1-1; 9 bases are shared with TRBD1. CDR1 is LNHDA, CDR2 SQIVND, per germline (reference sequence). J was trimmed by 1 base and V by 8 bases; bases with no gene match: 14. The CDR3 spans 17 residues. CDR3 in DNA: TGTGCCAGTTTGAGCAGAGAAACAGGGGGCGAGAACACTGAAGCTTTCTTT. It specifies CASLSRETGGENTEAFF.

The chain uses TRBV6-5 and TRBJ1-1; possibly TRBD1 for D (6 bases). Trimming stripped 5 bases from V and 11 bases from J, with 18 bases between. The CDR3 is made up of 13 amino acids. CDR1 is MNHEY and CDR2 is SVGAGI in the germline V gene. The CDR3 region has the DNA TGTGCCAGCAGTGGAGGGGGGGCGCGTTGGGCTTTCTTT. Encoded protein: CASSGGGARWAFF.

There are a few counts of this clone. This chain connects TRBV10-3 to TRBJ1-4; possible D gene TRBD1, 5 bases. Trimming cost V 3 bases and J 4 bases, with 9 bases left between them. Germline V gene data show CDR1 as ENHRY and CDR2 as SYGVKD. The CDR3 is made up of 14 amino acids. The CDR3 reads CAISDGRGNEKLFF. DNA for the CDR3: TGTGCCATCAGTGATGGGAGGGGTAATGAAAAACTGTTTTTT.

V is TRBV9 and J is TRBJ1-2, with D tentatively TRBD1 (5 bases). This CDR3 comprises 11 residues. The ends were cut back, 3 bases at V and 10 bases at J, with 10 bases in the middle. The germline V gene encodes CDR1 SGDLS and CDR2 YYNGEE. This CDR3 reads CASSGQSTYTF. The CDR3 DNA reads TGTGCCAGCAGCGGACAGAGCACCTACACCTTC.

Of note for this clone: Other DNA sequences within the sample encode an identical CDR3. The V gene is TRBV5-1, the J gene TRBJ2-3; TRBD2 matches at 8 bases. The junction had 5 bases not matched to a gene; V was cut back by 0 bases and J by 2 bases. The CDR3 extends over 16 amino acids. CDR1 is SGHRS and CDR2 is YFSETQ in the germline V gene. DNA for the CDR3: TGCGCCAGCAGCTTGGCTCCGGGAGGGTCCACAGATACGCAGTATTTT. This sequence encodes CASSLAPGGSTDTQYF.

The rearrangement links TRBV14 to TRBJ2-4; D gene unclear. The CDR3 runs 14 residues. The ends were cut back, 6 bases at V and 1 base at J, with 10 bases in the middle. Germline loops: CDR1 SGHDN, CDR2 FVKESK. The CDR3, as DNA: TGTGCCAGCAGTCATCAGGTGGCCAAAAACATTCAGTACTTC. Its protein product is CASSHQVAKNIQYF.

The chain links TRBV28 to TRBJ1-6; 7 bases line up with TRBD1. This CDR3 is built from 15 residues. Trimming cost V 2 bases and J 10 bases; bases outside gene matches: 8. CDR1 and CDR2 from the germline V gene are MDHEN and SYDVKM. The CDR3 spells CASSLPGTVASPLHF. The CDR3 DNA is TGTGCCAGCAGTTTACCCGGGACAGTTGCCTCACCCCTCCACTTT. The complete variable domain, with remaining parts taken from reference TRBV28 and TRBJ1-6, reads DVKVTQSSRYLVKRTGEKVFLECVQDMDHENMFWYRQDPGLGLRLIYFSYDVKMKEKGDIPEGYSVSREKKERFSLILESASTNQTSMYLCASSLPGTVASPLHFGNGTRLTVT.